One T cell receptor beta chain is described in this entry. Its antigen is currently unknown. This sample was included in a study of shared clonotypes between healthy human individuals. This CDR3 has 16 amino acids. CDR1 and CDR2 from the germline V gene are SGHTA and FQGNSA. V lost 1 base and J lost 6; bases outside the gene matches: 12. Study results and caveats: Sharing across a few donors was seen in 4% to 5.5% of naive CD4 clonotypes. The authors expected sequencing depth to affect clonotype sharing among donors.

Sequencing was performed with immunoSEQ multiplex PCR; in TCRdb, only in-frame clones are kept and a portion is missing. The data show some 2,400,000 clones, around 95% seen once. The genes are TRBV7-2 and TRBJ2-7, with 7 positions matching TRBD2. The receptor was derived from a man in his late teens or twenties in good health. Sequencing was done on a sample of naive CD4+ T cells sorted from blood. The subset denotes: CD45RA+ positively selected. The DNA for the CDR3 is TGTGCCAGCAGCTTAGGGGGCGGGAGAGACTACGTCGAGCAGTACTTC. This gives the protein CASSLGGGRDYVEQYF.